These 16 T cell receptor beta chains were sequenced from one sample in a study of blood T cell repertoires in COVID-19. Libraries were prepared by immunoSEQ multiplex PCR; TCRdb keeps only in-frame clonotypes and omits some of them. The sample contains 100,000 to 140,000 clones, about 90% of which appear only once. The sequenced material came from peripheral blood. These receptors all come from a woman aged 25 to 45 with acute or convalescent COVID-19.

The V gene is TRBV11-3, the J gene TRBJ1-3; TRBD1 matches at 7 bases. The CDR3 is made up of 19 amino acids. The trim removed 0 bases at V and 4 bases at J, leaving 15 bases unmatched. Germline V gene sequence: CDR1 SGHNT, CDR2 YENEEA. The DNA for the CDR3 is TGTGCCAGCAGCTTAGACCGGTATCAGTACAGGGGTCCGGGAAACACCATATATTTT. This sequence encodes CASSLDRYQYRGPGNTIYF. The full variable domain, rest sourced from reference TRBV11-3 and TRBJ1-3, is EAGVVQSPRYKIIEKKQPVAFWCNPISGHNTLYWYLQNLGQGPELLIRYENEEAVDDSQLPKDRFSAERLKGVDSTLKIQPAELGDSAVYLCASSLDRYQYRGPGNTIYFGEGSWLTVV.

V is TRBV3-1 (or the pseudogene TRBV3-2) and J is TRBJ1-6; D is unresolved. This CDR3 is built from 14 residues. V shed 4 bases and J shed 5 bases, with 9 bases lying between them. Germline CDR1 is LGHDT and CDR2 is YNNKEL (reference sequence). CDR3 region: CASSPRRNNSPLHF. The DNA for the CDR3 is TGTGCCAGCAGCCCAAGGAGGAATAATTCACCCCTCCACTTT.

The V gene is TRBV3-1 (or the pseudogene TRBV3-2), the J gene TRBJ1-1; 8 bases line up with TRBD1. CDR3 length: 14 residues. Per germline, CDR1 LGHDT and CDR2 YNNKEL (reference sequence). V lost 4 bases to trimming and J lost 1 base; unmatched junction nucleotides: 2. As DNA, the CDR3 is TGTGCCAGCAGCCTGGGACAGGCGAACACTGAAGCTTTCTTT. Its translation is CASSLGQANTEAFF.

This clone was picked up one time. This rearrangement joins TRBV5-4 to TRBJ1-4; 7 bases match TRBD1. Trimming at V came to 2 bases and at J to 0 bases, leaving 7 bases not matched to a gene. CDR3 length: 17 amino acids. Germline-derived CDR1 and CDR2 are SGHNT and YYREEE (reference sequence). CDR3 DNA: TGTGCCAGCAGCTTCACAGGGGACTTCGCAACTAATGAAAAACTGTTTTTT. Protein sequence: CASSFTGDFATNEKLFF.

J is TRBJ1-5 and V is TRBV12-3 or TRBV12-4; a possible D gene is TRBD1 (5 bases). V was cut by 4 bases and J by 7 bases, with 11 bases left in between. The length of the CDR3 is 13 residues. CDR3 bases: TGTGCCAGCAGTTCCCGGGGGGAGCAGCCCCAGCATTTT. It translates to CASSSRGEQPQHF.

CDR3 in DNA: TGTGCCAGCAGTACACGCAGGTATTTGATCTATGGCTACACCTTC. Translation gives CASSTRRYLIYGYTF. The chain combines TRBV28 with TRBJ1-2, with D unresolved. The CDR3 is 15 residues long. Per germline, CDR1 MDHEN and CDR2 SYDVKM. Trimming removed 5 bases at V and 4 bases at J, with 17 bases between.

The V call is TRBV29-1, the J call TRBJ1-1, with D unclear. With 0 bases removed from V and 5 bases from J, the gap between germline ends came to 10 bases. The CDR3 consists of 13 residues. CDR1 and CDR2 from the germline V gene are SQVTM and ANQGSEA. The CDR3 nucleotides are TGCAGCGTTGAAGAGGGAGGGAATACTGAAGCTTTCTTT. Its protein product is CSVEEGGNTEAFF.

The chain links TRBV24-1 to TRBJ2-3, with 9 bases fitting TRBD2. CDR3 length: 16 amino acids. Losses at the gene ends were 4 bases for V and 7 bases for J; bases not matched to a gene: 11. Germline V gives CDR1 KGHDR, CDR2 SFDVKD. The CDR3 region is CATSDPGAGGPNTQYF. CDR3 nucleotide sequence: TGTGCCACCAGTGACCCGGGGGCGGGAGGGCCAAATACGCAGTATTTT.

This chain links TRBV11-3 with TRBJ2-7; TRBD2 aligns across 9 bases. The CDR3 is 15 amino acids. Per germline, CDR1 SGHNT and CDR2 YENEEA. Germline trimming cut 1 base from V and 3 bases from J; bases unmatched to any gene: 4. CDR3 DNA sequence: TGTGCCAGCAGCTTAGGTAGCGGGGGAATCTACGAGCAGTACTTC. It encodes CASSLGSGGIYEQYF.

The rearrangement joins TRBV24-1 to TRBJ2-7, with D perhaps TRBD1 (6 bases). This CDR3 region has 11 residues. V lost 8 bases and J lost 6, with 10 bases in between. The germline V gene has CDR1 KGHDR and CDR2 SFDVKD. CDR3 sequence reads: CATNQGGEQYF. As DNA, the CDR3 is TGTGCCACCAACCAAGGGGGCGAGCAGTACTTC.

This clone is labeled as medium-sized. The chain combines TRBV28 with TRBJ1-5, with TRBD1 identical over 7 bases. V lost 5 bases, J lost 2 bases, and 6 bases stayed unmatched. Per the germline V gene, CDR1 is MDHEN and CDR2 is SYDVKM. CDR3 size: 15 residues. The CDR3 region is CASSLGQVGNQPQHF. DNA for the CDR3: TGTGCCAGCAGTCTCGGACAGGTAGGCAATCAGCCCCAGCATTTT.

The CDR3 DNA reads TGTGCCAGCAGCTCCCACAAAATGTCGGTTAGCGCCTACGAGCAGTACTTC. Translating gives CASSSHKMSVSAYEQYF. The rearrangement links TRBV7-9 to TRBJ2-7; maybe TRBD2 (5 bases). With 4 bases removed from V and 2 bases from J, the gap between germline ends came to 21 bases. The length of the CDR3 is 17 residues. Per the germline V gene, CDR1 is SEHNR and CDR2 is FQNEAQ (reference sequence).

The chain has TRBV11-2 and TRBJ1-4, with 7 bases that match TRBD1. V shed 7 bases, J shed 0 bases, and the junction held 5 bases outside the gene matches. Germline CDR1 reads SGHAT; CDR2 reads FQNNGV. There are 15 residues in the CDR3. This CDR3 is CASTDQGATNEKLFF. The DNA for the CDR3 is TGTGCCAGCACCGACCAGGGGGCAACTAATGAAAAACTGTTTTTT.

This chain links TRBV27 with TRBJ2-6; D is uncertain. Trimming cost V 3 bases and J 2 bases, with 8 bases left between them. Germline CDR1 and CDR2: MNHEY and SMNVEV (reference sequence). The CDR3 is made up of 15 amino acids. The CDR3 coding sequence is TGTGCCAGCAGTTTTCCCGGTGCTGGGGCCAACGTCCTGACTTTC. This translates into CASSFPGAGANVLTF.

This clone appeared a single time. The chain has TRBV6-5 and TRBJ1-5; 10 bases agree with TRBD1. Germline assignment: CDR1 MNHEY and CDR2 SVGAGI. The CDR3 totals 15 residues. V dropped 7 bases and J dropped 4; count of bases not matched to a gene: 7. The CDR3 loop reads CASTEGQGGNQPQHF. The CDR3 coding sequence is TGTGCCAGCACCGAAGGACAGGGGGGAAATCAGCCCCAGCATTTT.

This clone was seen a few times. The chain employs TRBV28 and TRBJ1-4; 8 bases are shared with TRBD1. V shed 5 bases and J 3 bases; nucleotides not matched to a gene: 2. There are 14 residues in the CDR3. The germline V gene has CDR1 MDHEN and CDR2 SYDVKM. The CDR3 bases are TGTGCCAGCAGTACAGGGGGTCCTAATGAAAAACTGTTTTTT. As protein: CASSTGGPNEKLFF.